One and the same sample provided the 13 T cell receptor beta chains below, sequenced in a study of blood T cell repertoires in COVID-19. Some clones are missing from TCRdb's copy, which holds only in-frame ones; the method was immunoSEQ multiplex PCR. The sample gives 100,000 or so clones, approximately 80% of which show up once; over 7.5% is in the top ten. The specimen was peripheral blood. Receptor source: a man aged 60-69 years with active or convalescent COVID-19.

CDR3 sequence: CASSADRYAPGQPQHF. The CDR3 DNA is TGTGCCAGCAGTGCCGACCGTTACGCACCGGGTCAGCCCCAGCATTTT. The chain carries TRBV6-1 and TRBJ1-5, with D unclear. V was cut by 4 bases and J by 6 bases, with 19 bases left in between. The CDR3 is 16 residues long. Per germline, CDR1 MNHNS and CDR2 SASEGT.

The rearrangement joins TRBV11-3 to TRBJ2-5; TRBD1 agrees at 9 bases. Looked up from germline, CDR1 is SGHNT and CDR2 is YENEEA. V lost 5 bases and J lost 2; bases outside the gene matches: 12. This CDR3 comprises 17 residues. CDR3 protein: CASSDRGQGFGQETQYF. CDR3 DNA: TGTGCCAGCAGCGATAGAGGACAGGGGTTCGGGCAAGAGACCCAGTACTTC.

The chain has TRBV2 and TRBJ1-5, with 7 bases identical to TRBD1. The CDR3 length is 16 residues. In germline, CDR1 is SNHLY, CDR2 FYNNEI. Trimming removed 2 bases from V and 1 base from J; junction bases left unmatched: 5. CDR3 in DNA: TGTGCCAGCAGTGAAAGGGGGCGCGTAAGCAATCAGCCCCAGCATTTT. It codes for CASSERGRVSNQPQHF.

The rearrangement uses TRBV19 and TRBJ2-2; weak D call: TRBD1 (6 bases). The V and J ends lost 9 bases and 0 bases respectively, with 23 bases between them. Germline CDR1 and CDR2: LNHDA and SQIVND (reference sequence). The CDR3 totals 18 residues. The CDR3 nucleotides are TGTGCCAGCGGCAGGGGTTATACAAAGAGGGCGAACACCGGGGAGCTGTTTTTT. As protein: CASGRGYTKRANTGELFF.

This rearrangement joins TRBV18 to TRBJ1-2, with 8 bases identical to TRBD1. CDR3 length equals 14 residues. Germline loops: CDR1 KGHSH, CDR2 LQKENI. The V segment lost 6 bases and the J segment 8 bases; nucleotides outside the gene matches: 11. The CDR3 sequence: CASSPDRGGGGYTF. CDR3 DNA: TGTGCCAGCTCGCCCGACAGGGGTGGAGGGGGCTACACCTTC.

V and J are TRBV6-2 or TRBV6-3 and TRBJ1-1; 11 bases align to TRBD1. J was trimmed by 5 bases and V by 5 bases; bases with no gene match: 10. CDR3 length equals 16 residues. CDR1 is MNHEY and CDR2 is SVGEGT in the germline V gene. This chain's CDR3 is CASSPSGQGAQTEAFF. CDR3 coding DNA: TGTGCCAGCAGTCCATCCGGACAGGGGGCGCAGACTGAAGCTTTCTTT.

The chain joins TRBV29-1 to TRBJ2-5; 8 bases align to TRBD1. This CDR3 contains 13 residues. CDR1 is SQVTM, CDR2 ANQGSEA, per germline. V lost 3 bases and J lost 4; bases outside the gene matches: 4. This CDR3 is CSVDSTGGETQYF. As DNA, the CDR3 is TGCAGCGTTGATTCCACAGGGGGAGAGACCCAGTACTTC. The full variable domain, rest sourced from reference TRBV29-1 and TRBJ2-5, is SAVISQKPSRDICQRGTSLTIQCQVDSQVTMMFWYRQQPGQSLTLIATANQGSEATYESGFVIDKFPISRPNLTFSTLTVSNMSPEDSSIYLCSVDSTGGETQYFGPGTRLLVL.

This clone occurred once. CDR3 region: CASSPGPTNLNTEAFF. CDR3 DNA sequence: TGTGCCAGCTCACCTGGCCCCACCAACCTGAACACTGAAGCTTTCTTT. The V gene is TRBV18, the J gene TRBJ1-1; D not certain. The germline V gene has CDR1 KGHSH and CDR2 LQKENI. The CDR3 is 16 residues long. Trimming took 3 bases from V and 0 from J, leaving 14 bases between them.

The chain employs TRBV18 and TRBJ1-1, with D perhaps TRBD1 (6 bases). Germline CDR1 and CDR2: KGHSH and LQKENI. V lost 3 bases and J 4 bases, leaving 18 bases between the germline ends. The CDR3 is 16 amino acids. The CDR3 DNA reads TGTGCCAGCTCACCGCTGGGGGCCGGGGGGGGCACTGAAGCTTTCTTT. Translation: CASSPLGAGGGTEAFF.

The rearrangement joins TRBV3-1 (or the pseudogene TRBV3-2) to TRBJ2-3; D unresolved. There are 12 residues in the CDR3. In germline, CDR1 is LGHDT, CDR2 YNNKEL (reference sequence). V was pared by 5 bases and J by 4 bases, with 7 bases between. CDR3 region: CASSSISDTQYF. CDR3 bases: TGTGCCAGCAGCTCAATTTCAGATACGCAGTATTTT.

This chain connects TRBV12-3 or TRBV12-4 to TRBJ1-2; 9 positions agree with TRBD1. The CDR3 spans 13 residues. Losses at the gene ends were 5 bases for V and 8 bases for J; bases not matched to a gene: 6. In DNA, the CDR3 is TGTGCCAGCAGTGCCACAGGGGGCAGGGGCTACACCTTC. This encodes CASSATGGRGYTF.

The chain couples TRBV18 to TRBJ2-1, with 8 bases lining up with TRBD1. Germline V gives CDR1 KGHSH, CDR2 LQKENI. V was clipped by 3 bases and J by 9 bases; unmatched bases: 7. The CDR3 loop spans 14 amino acids. DNA for the CDR3: TGTGCCAGCTCACCGAGGACAGGGACGGGTGAGCAGTTCTTC. Translating it yields CASSPRTGTGEQFF.

The sample holds a few counts of this clone. The rearrangement uses TRBV7-9 and TRBJ1-1, with TRBD1 identical over 10 bases. The CDR3 is 15 residues long. J lost 8 bases, V lost 5 bases, and 11 bases had no gene match. The V gene's germline CDR1 is SEHNR and CDR2 FQNEAQ (reference sequence). The CDR3 DNA follows: TGTGCCAGCAGCCCCATCCCCGACAGGGGGCTAGAAGCTTTCTTT. Residues: CASSPIPDRGLEAFF.